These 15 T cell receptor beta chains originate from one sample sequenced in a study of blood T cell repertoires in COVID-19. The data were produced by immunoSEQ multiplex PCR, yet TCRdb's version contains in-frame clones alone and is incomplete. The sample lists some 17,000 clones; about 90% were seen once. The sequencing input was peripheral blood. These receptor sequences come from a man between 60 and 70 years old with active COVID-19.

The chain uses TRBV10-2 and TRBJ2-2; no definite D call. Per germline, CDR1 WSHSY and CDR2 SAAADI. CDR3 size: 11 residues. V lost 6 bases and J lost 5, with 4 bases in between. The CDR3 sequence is CASRQTGELFF. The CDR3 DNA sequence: TGCGCCAGCAGACAGACCGGGGAGCTGTTTTTT.

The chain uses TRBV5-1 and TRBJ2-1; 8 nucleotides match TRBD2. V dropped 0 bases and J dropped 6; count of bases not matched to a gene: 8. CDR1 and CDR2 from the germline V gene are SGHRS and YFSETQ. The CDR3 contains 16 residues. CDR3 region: CASSLAPTGGLNEQFF. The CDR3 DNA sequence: TGCGCCAGCAGCTTGGCTCCTACGGGGGGGCTCAATGAGCAGTTCTTC.

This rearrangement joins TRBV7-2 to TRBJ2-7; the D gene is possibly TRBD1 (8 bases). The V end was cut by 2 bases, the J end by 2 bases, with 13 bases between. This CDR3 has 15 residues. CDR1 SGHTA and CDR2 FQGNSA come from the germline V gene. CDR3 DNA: TGTGCCAGCAGCTTAAGCGGGACAGGTACCTACGAGCAGTACTTC. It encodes CASSLSGTGTYEQYF.

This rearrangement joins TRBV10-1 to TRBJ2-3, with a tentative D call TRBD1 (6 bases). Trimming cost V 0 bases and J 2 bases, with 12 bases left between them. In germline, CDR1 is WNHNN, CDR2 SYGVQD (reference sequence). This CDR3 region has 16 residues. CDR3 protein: CASSESGAAATDTQYF. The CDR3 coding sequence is TGCGCCAGCAGTGAGTCGGGGGCTGCCGCCACAGATACGCAGTATTTT.

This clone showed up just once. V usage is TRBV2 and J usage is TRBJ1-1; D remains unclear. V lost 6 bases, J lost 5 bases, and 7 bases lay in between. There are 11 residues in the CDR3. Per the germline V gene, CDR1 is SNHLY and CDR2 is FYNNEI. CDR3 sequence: CASRTYTEAFF. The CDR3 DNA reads TGTGCCAGCAGGACTTATACTGAAGCTTTCTTT.

The CDR3 loop reads CASSSDSNEKLFF. The CDR3 nucleotides read TGTGCCAGCTCATCGGACAGTAATGAAAAACTGTTTTTT. V and J are TRBV18 and TRBJ1-4; TRBD1 is a possible D gene (6 bases). V shed 5 bases and J shed 4 bases, with 8 bases lying between them. This CDR3 is 13 amino acids long. The germline V gene encodes CDR1 KGHSH and CDR2 LQKENI.

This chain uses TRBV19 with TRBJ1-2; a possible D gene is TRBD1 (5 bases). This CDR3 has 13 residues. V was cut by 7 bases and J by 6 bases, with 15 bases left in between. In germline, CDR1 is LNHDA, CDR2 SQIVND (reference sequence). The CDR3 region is CASTPLGADGYTF. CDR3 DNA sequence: TGTGCCAGTACCCCCCTTGGGGCCGATGGCTACACCTTC. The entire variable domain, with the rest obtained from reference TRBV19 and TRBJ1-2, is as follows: DGGITQSPKYLFRKEGQNVTLSCEQNLNHDAMYWYRQDPGQGLRLIYYSQIVNDFQKGDIAEGYSVSREKKESFPLTVTSAQKNPTAFYLCASTPLGADGYTFGSGTRLTVV.

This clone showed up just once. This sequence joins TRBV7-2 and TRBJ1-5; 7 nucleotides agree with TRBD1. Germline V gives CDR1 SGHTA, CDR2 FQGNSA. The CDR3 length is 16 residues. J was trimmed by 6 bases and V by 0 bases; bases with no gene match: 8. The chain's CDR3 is CASSLAGGFVSQPQHF. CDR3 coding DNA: TGTGCCAGCAGCTTAGCAGGGGGCTTCGTAAGTCAGCCCCAGCATTTT.

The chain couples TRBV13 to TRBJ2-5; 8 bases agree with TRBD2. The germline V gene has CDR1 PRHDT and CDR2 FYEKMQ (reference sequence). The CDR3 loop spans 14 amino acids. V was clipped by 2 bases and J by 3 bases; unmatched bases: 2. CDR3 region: CASSLTAGEETQYF. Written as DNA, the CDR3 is TGTGCCAGCAGCTTAACAGCGGGGGAAGAGACCCAGTACTTC.

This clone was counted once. The CDR3 region has the DNA TGCGCCAGCAGCTCCAGGACTAGCGGGGGACTTAGCACAGATACGCAGTATTTT. The encoded protein is CASSSRTSGGLSTDTQYF. This chain connects TRBV5-1 to TRBJ2-3; 13 nucleotides agree with TRBD2. The V segment lost 3 bases and the J segment 0 bases; nucleotides outside the gene matches: 7. Germline CDR1 reads SGHRS; CDR2 reads YFSETQ. The CDR3 is 18 amino acids. The whole variable domain, filled in from reference TRBV5-1 and TRBJ2-3, reads KAGVTQTPRYLIKTRGQQVTLSCSPISGHRSVSWYQQTPGQGLQFLFEYFSETQRNKGNFPGRFSGRQFSNSRSEMNVSTLELGDSALYLCASSSRTSGGLSTDTQYFGPGTRLTVL.

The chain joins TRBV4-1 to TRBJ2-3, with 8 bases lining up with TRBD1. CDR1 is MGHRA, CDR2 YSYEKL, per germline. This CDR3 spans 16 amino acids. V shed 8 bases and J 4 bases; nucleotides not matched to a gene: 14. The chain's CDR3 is CASGWDRRPGPDTQYF. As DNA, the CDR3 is TGCGCCAGCGGATGGGACAGGCGACCCGGCCCAGATACGCAGTATTTT.

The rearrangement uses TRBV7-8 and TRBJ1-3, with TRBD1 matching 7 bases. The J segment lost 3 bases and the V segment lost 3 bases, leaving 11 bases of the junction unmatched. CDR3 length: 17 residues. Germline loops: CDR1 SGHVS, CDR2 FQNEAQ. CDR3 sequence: CASSLVPTGLGGNTIYF. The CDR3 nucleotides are TGTGCCAGCAGCTTGGTGCCGACAGGGCTAGGTGGAAACACCATATATTTT.

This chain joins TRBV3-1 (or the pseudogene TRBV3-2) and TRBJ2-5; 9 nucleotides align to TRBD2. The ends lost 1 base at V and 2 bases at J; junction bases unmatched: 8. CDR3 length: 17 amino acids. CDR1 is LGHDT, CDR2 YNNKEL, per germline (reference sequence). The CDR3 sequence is CASSQGIASGVQETQYF. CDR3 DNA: TGTGCCAGCAGCCAAGGGATCGCTAGCGGGGTTCAAGAGACCCAGTACTTC.

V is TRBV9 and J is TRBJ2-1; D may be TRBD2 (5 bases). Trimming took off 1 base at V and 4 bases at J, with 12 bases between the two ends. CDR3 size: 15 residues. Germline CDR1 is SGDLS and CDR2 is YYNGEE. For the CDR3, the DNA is TGTGCCAGCAGCGTAAGTCTAGCCCTATACAATGAGCAGTTCTTC. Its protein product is CASSVSLALYNEQFF.

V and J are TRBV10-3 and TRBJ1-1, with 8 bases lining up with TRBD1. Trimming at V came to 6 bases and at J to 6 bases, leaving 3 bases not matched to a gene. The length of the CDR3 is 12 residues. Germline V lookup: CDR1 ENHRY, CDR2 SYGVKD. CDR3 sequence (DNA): TGTGCCATCAGACCACAGGGGGCTGAAGCTTTCTTT. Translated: CAIRPQGAEAFF.